This T cell receptor beta chain comes out of a study of OX40 agonist ivuxolimab in advanced cancers. Background on the whole study: Ivuxolimab, which targeted the costimulatory receptor OX40 (CD134), was an agonistic, fully human IgG2 monoclonal antibody. Intravenous ivuxolimab was administered to patients every 2 weeks at six dose levels: 0.01, 0.1, 0.3, 1.5, 3 and 10 mg/kg. Of the roughly 52 dose-escalation patients, hepatocellular carcinoma was present in around 20, melanoma in roughly 15, renal cell carcinoma in 9 and head and neck cancer in 9. In the dose-escalation cohort, roughly four fifths of patients were male, and the mean age was approximately 60 years, with a range of roughly 20 to 80. Prior anti-PD-1, anti-PD-L1 or anti-CTLA-4 therapy was permitted, and 30% to 50% of dose-escalation patients had received checkpoint inhibitors. Partial responses occurred in three dose-escalation patients, of whom one had hepatocellular carcinoma and two had cutaneous melanoma. Peripheral TCRbeta sequencing was intended to test whether TCR sequence diversity was altered and clonal T-cell expansion was caused by ivuxolimab. The paper reports the monotherapy dose-escalation portion (N of about 54 patients) of the phase I ivuxolimab trial.

Genomic DNA was extracted from sorted cells for sequencing of the TCRbeta CDR3 region. TCRbeta CDR3 regions were sequenced using the immunoSEQ Assay. The table was pulled from immuneACCESS by TCRdb, which kept in-frame rearrangements only. Such tables lose some clones; where checked, under half of the loss comes from unresolved V genes, and the rest has no known cause. This sample lists approximately 38,000 clones; about nine tenths were detected once. The top ten constitute roughly 9.8% of the sample. This clone appeared once. The antigen it recognizes is unknown. No much larger clonotype is one base removed from it; base qualities were not supplied. Paper-wide results and their limitations: After ivuxolimab, CD8+ T cells had more expanded clones than CD4+ T cells on average. In the 0.1-3.0 mg/kg groups, partial responders had among the lowest normalized peripheral clonal expansion, particularly in CD8+ T cells. Low levels of normalized T-cell clonal expansion were also shown by some nonresponding patients. Clonal expansion of both CD4+ and CD8+ blood T cells was observed from baseline to week 6 at doses 0.1 to 3.0 mg/kg. The antigen specificity of the peripheral T cells that underwent clonal expansion was not determined.

Patients with autoimmune disease history or receiving systemic immunosuppression were excluded from the trial. Peripheral blood for TCR sequencing was drawn from every dose cohort at baseline, at cycle 4 day 1 and at cycle 7 day 1. The samples were drawn from a first-in-human, open-label, multicenter phase I dose-escalation trial of ivuxolimab. The trial enrolled adults with locally advanced or metastatic head and neck squamous cell, hepatocellular, melanoma or renal cell carcinoma. Before TCR sequencing, CD4+ and CD8+ T cells were separately sorted from peripheral blood. This TCR was sampled from an adult with an advanced solid tumor such as melanoma, head and neck, liver or kidney cancer. The input for sequencing was CD4+ or CD8+ T cells sorted from blood, taken in a trial of the OX40 agonist ivuxolimab.

Read as DNA, the sequence is TGTGCCAGCAGCTCCGGACTAGCGGGAGCGCCCGCCGGGGAGCTGTTTTTT. Its translation reads: CASSSGLAGAPAGELFF. In this chain, TRBV7-8 is recombined with TRBJ2-2, with TRBD2 matching 13 junction bases. Clipping removes 4 bases from V and 6 bases from J, with 8 as the unmatched junction base count. CDR1 and CDR2 are read off the germline V gene as SGHVS and FQNEAQ. The CDR3 measures 17 amino acids from cysteine to phenylalanine. Only the CDR3 portion is preserved as DNA: 51 bases, with reading frame beginning at the first base.